One sample yielded the 28 T cell receptor beta chains listed below, sequenced in a study of shared clonotypes between healthy human individuals. Repertoires were generated with immunoSEQ multiplex PCR, while TCRdb's copy carries only in-frame clones and drops some. This table holds under 1,100,000 clones, 70% to 80% found once. Material: memory CD4+ T cells from PBMCs. Subset reported: CD45RA-negative fraction. The receptors here all came from a man between 18 and 29 years old in good health. Some clones in this sample may be carry-over from other donors' samples.

This rearrangement joins TRBV27 to TRBJ2-1; 8 nucleotides agree with TRBD2. The CDR3 contains 14 residues. Per the germline V gene, CDR1 is MNHEY and CDR2 is SMNVEV (reference sequence). V dropped 7 bases and J dropped 4; count of bases not matched to a gene: 6. This CDR3 reads CASKEREPYNEQFF. CDR3 DNA sequence: TGTGCCAGCAAGGAGCGGGAGCCATACAATGAGCAGTTCTTC.

The V gene is TRBV19, the J gene TRBJ2-7, with 8 bases aligning to TRBD1. J was trimmed by 3 bases and V by 5 bases; bases with no gene match: 6. Germline CDR1 is LNHDA and CDR2 is SQIVND (reference sequence). There are 14 residues in the CDR3. The CDR3 nucleotides read TGTGCCAGTAGTCCGGGACAGGAAATCTACGAGCAGTACTTC. The encoded protein is CASSPGQEIYEQYF.

The table lists this clone with many counts. The chain has TRBV7-2 and TRBJ2-7; a possible D gene is TRBD2 (6 bases). CDR1 is SGHTA and CDR2 is FQGNSA in the germline V gene. The V end lost 3 bases, the J end lost 6 bases, and 12 bases lay between the germline ends. This CDR3 has 13 amino acids. The CDR3 region is CASSFRRESEQYF. CDR3 bases: TGTGCCAGCAGCTTCAGGAGGGAGAGCGAGCAGTACTTC.

The chain combines TRBV28 with TRBJ2-3; TRBD1 matches 10 bases. The CDR3 covers 16 residues. Germline trimming cut 7 bases from V and 8 bases from J; bases unmatched to any gene: 15. Per the germline V gene, CDR1 is MDHEN and CDR2 is SYDVKM. CDR3 amino acids: CASTIGGQGRWVTQYF. CDR3 nucleotides: TGTGCCAGCACCATCGGGGGACAGGGGAGATGGGTTACGCAGTATTTT.

CDR3 DNA sequence: TGTGCCAGCAGCATGACAGGGACCGGCTCCTACGAGCAGTACTTC. This codes for CASSMTGTGSYEQYF. The chain recombines TRBV28 with TRBJ2-7; 7 bases are a match to TRBD1. Unmatched junction bases numbered 8, after V lost 6 bases and J lost 0 bases. CDR1 MDHEN and CDR2 SYDVKM come from the germline V gene. CDR3 length equals 15 residues.

A note on this clone: Possible read error: a much larger clone is one base away. Different DNA sequences within this sample yield the same CDR3. This chain connects TRBV7-3 to TRBJ1-1; a weak D match, TRBD1 (6 bases). Germline loops: CDR1 SGHTA, CDR2 FQGTGA. V dropped 0 bases and J dropped 1 base, with 6 bases sitting between them. This CDR3 has 14 residues. CDR3 amino acids: CASSLTGGNTEAFF. The CDR3 DNA follows: TGTGCCAGCAGCTTAACAGGGGGGAACACTGAAGCTTTCTTT.

This chain links TRBV7-3 with TRBJ1-2, with no clear D. Germline V gene sequence: CDR1 SGHTA, CDR2 FQGTGA. V gave up 5 bases and J gave up 8 bases, with 24 bases separating them. CDR3 length: 16 amino acids. Here the CDR3 DNA reads TGTGCCAGCAGCCCCATGATCGGGTCTCAGCATGGAGGCTACACCTTC. Amino acid sequence: CASSPMIGSQHGGYTF.

This chain joins TRBV18 and TRBJ1-5, with TRBD1 matching 7 bases. V shed 5 bases, J shed 0 bases, and the junction held 7 bases outside the gene matches. Per the germline V gene, CDR1 is KGHSH and CDR2 is LQKENI. The CDR3 totals 16 residues. For the CDR3, the DNA is TGTGCCAGCTCATTTTACCGGGACAGTAGCAATCAGCCCCAGCATTTT. Amino acids: CASSFYRDSSNQPQHF.

The rearrangement joins TRBV4-3 to TRBJ2-2; D perhaps matches TRBD2 (5 bases). Germline V gives CDR1 LGHNA, CDR2 YSLEER. Trimming took 5 bases from V and 3 from J, leaving 13 bases between them. CDR3 length: 15 amino acids. The CDR3 DNA reads as TGCGCCAGCAGCGCCCGGGGAGATGACACCGGGGAGCTGTTTTTT. It specifies CASSARGDDTGELFF.

There are a few counts of this clone. The CDR3 is CASSPREGNTGELFF. In DNA form, the CDR3 reads TGTGCCAGCAGCCCAAGAGAGGGTAACACCGGGGAGCTGTTTTTT. The V gene is TRBV4-2, the J gene TRBJ2-2; TRBD2 might be the D (5 bases). The ends were cut back, 4 bases at V and 2 bases at J, with 11 bases in the middle. The CDR3 is 15 residues long. Germline CDR1 and CDR2: LGHNA and YNFKEQ.

This clone was detected ten times or more. V gene TRBV27 combines with J gene TRBJ1-2, with 7 bases that match TRBD1. CDR3 length: 13 amino acids. CDR1 and CDR2 (germline): MNHEY, SMNVEV (reference sequence). V was clipped by 6 bases and J by 7 bases; unmatched bases: 8. The CDR3: CASSQTGRSGYTF. CDR3 bases: TGTGCCAGCAGCCAGACAGGGAGAAGTGGCTACACCTTC.

As concerns this clone: This is likely an artifact of a read error, given a far larger clone one base away. Other DNA variants within this sample encode the same CDR3. The CDR3 is CAWSSSLSYNEQFF. The CDR3 DNA follows: TGTGCCTGGAGTTCTAGCCTCTCCTACAATGAGCAATTCTTC. J is TRBJ2-1 and V is TRBV30; TRBD2 might be the D (5 bases). Germline V lookup: CDR1 GTSNPN, CDR2 SVGIG (reference sequence). The CDR3 is 14 amino acids.

The chain uses TRBV5-8 and TRBJ2-5; no clear D. Per germline, CDR1 SGHTS and CDR2 YDEGEE. The CDR3 runs to 15 residues. The V and J ends lost 1 base and 1 base respectively, with 11 bases between them. The CDR3, as DNA: TGTGCCAGCAGCTTGTTGATGCAGGCCCAAGAGACCCAGTACTTC. Its translation: CASSLLMQAQETQYF.

The genes are TRBV7-3 and TRBJ1-1, with TRBD1 as a possible D gene (6 bases). CDR1 and CDR2 (germline): SGHTA, FQGTGA. CDR3 length: 15 amino acids. The V end lost 6 bases, the J end lost 0 bases, and 14 bases lay between the germline ends. The CDR3 DNA is TGTGCCAGCAGACTACAGGGTAACATGAACACTGAAGCTTTCTTT. Its translation is CASRLQGNMNTEAFF.

The chain is built from TRBV14 and TRBJ1-2, with a tentative D call TRBD1 (5 bases). V shed 0 bases and J shed 4 bases, with 12 bases lying between them. The length of the CDR3 is 15 residues. In germline, CDR1 is SGHDN, CDR2 FVKESK. CDR3 nucleotides: TGTGCCAGCAGCCAAGAGGGGCGACAGATCTATGGCTACACCTTC. As protein: CASSQEGRQIYGYTF.

The rearrangement joins TRBV5-1 to TRBJ1-2; D may be TRBD1 (5 bases). The CDR3 is 16 residues long. CDR1 and CDR2 from the germline V gene are SGHRS and YFSETQ. Trimming left V 0 bases short and J 8 bases short, with 20 bases between. The CDR3 coding sequence is TGCGCCAGCAGCTTGGGAAACTCCGGGACGGTGGCAGGCTACACCTTC. Translation: CASSLGNSGTVAGYTF.

The rearrangement joins TRBV4-2 to TRBJ2-2; D unclear. CDR1 LGHNA and CDR2 YNFKEQ come from the germline V gene. Trimming removed 0 bases from V and 13 bases from J, with 12 bases in between. The CDR3 has 13 residues. The CDR3 protein is CASSQDPADRLFF. CDR3 in DNA: TGTGCCAGCAGCCAAGATCCGGCGGATAGGCTGTTTTTT.

V and J are TRBV7-9 and TRBJ2-5; D is ambiguous. The DNA end is a closer match to TRBJ2-7, so the J assignment may be wrong. The CDR3 is made up of 13 amino acids. CDR1 SEHNR and CDR2 FQNEAQ come from the germline V gene (reference sequence). The CDR3 DNA reads TGTGCCAGCAGCTTAGACGTCGGCTACGAGCAGTACTTC. Its protein product is CASSLDVGYEQYF.

The CDR3 region is CASTGQNSPLHF. DNA for the CDR3: TGTGCCAGCACCGGACAGAATTCACCCCTCCACTTT. This chain joins TRBV6-6 and TRBJ1-6; possibly TRBD1 for D (6 bases). The CDR3 is made up of 12 amino acids. CDR1 and CDR2 from the germline V gene are MNHNY and SVGAGI (reference sequence). V was clipped by 7 bases and J by 7 bases, with 8 bases between them.

The chain uses TRBV27 and TRBJ2-7; a weak D match, TRBD2 (6 bases). Looked up from germline, CDR1 is MNHEY and CDR2 is SMNVEV (reference sequence). The CDR3 is made up of 15 amino acids. V gave up 2 bases and J gave up 5 bases, with 16 bases separating them. CDR3 bases: TGTGCCAGCAGTTTAGGGGGACTGATGGCTAACGAGCAGTACTTC. This gives the protein CASSLGGLMANEQYF.

On this clone itself: Just one base apart from a much larger clone, this may be a read error. V usage is TRBV11-3 and J usage is TRBJ2-6; the D gene is possibly TRBD2 (5 bases). Germline loops: CDR1 SGHNT, CDR2 YENEEA. Trimming took off 6 bases at V and 0 bases at J, with 6 bases between the two ends. The CDR3 totals 14 residues. The CDR3 is CASSRDSGANVLTF. The DNA of the CDR3 is TGTGCCAGCAGTCGGGACTCTGGGGCCAACGTCCTGACTTTC.

The rearrangement uses TRBV6-1 and TRBJ1-3; D remains ambiguous. Germline CDR1 MNHNS, CDR2 SASEGT. CDR3 length equals 15 residues. V shed 5 bases and J shed 0 bases, with 11 bases lying between them. This CDR3 reads CASSRGGSSGNTIYF. DNA of the CDR3: TGTGCCAGCAGTAGAGGCGGCTCCTCTGGAAACACCATATATTTT.

This chain connects TRBV2 to TRBJ2-4; the D gene is possibly TRBD1 (6 bases). V shed 6 bases and J shed 12 bases, with 12 bases lying between them. The germline CDR1 and CDR2 sequences are SNHLY and FYNNEI. This CDR3 spans 11 amino acids. The CDR3 DNA reads TGTGCCAGCAGCCTTGGACAGACTCAGTACTTC. This encodes CASSLGQTQYF.

The chain is built from TRBV11-2 and TRBJ2-1; TRBD2 matches at 12 bases. V was clipped by 3 bases and J by 2 bases; unmatched bases: 5. The CDR3 is 17 amino acids. CDR1 and CDR2 (germline): SGHAT, FQNNGV. CDR3 coding DNA: TGTGCCAGCAGCTTGGGACTAGCGGGTCATACCTACAATGAGCAGTTCTTC. Residues: CASSLGLAGHTYNEQFF.

The chain couples TRBV5-4 to TRBJ1-1; D call uncertain. The germline V gene has CDR1 SGHNT and CDR2 YYREEE (reference sequence). The CDR3 spans 12 residues. V was trimmed by 0 bases and J by 5 bases, leaving 5 bases between them. DNA for the CDR3: TGTGCCAGCAGCTTGGACGGAACTGAAGCTTTCTTT. It is translated as CASSLDGTEAFF.

The J gene is TRBJ2-7, the V gene TRBV5-4; D is unclear. The V gene's germline CDR1 is SGHNT and CDR2 YYREEE (reference sequence). This CDR3 contains 13 residues. The V gene lost 5 bases and the J gene lost 0 bases, with 9 bases spanning the gap. CDR3 nucleotide sequence: TGTGCCAGCAGTCCCGGCAACTCCTACGAGCAGTACTTC. Amino acid sequence: CASSPGNSYEQYF.

This clone was seen a handful of times. Distinct nucleotide sequences in the sample also encode this CDR3. This chain links TRBV2 with TRBJ1-5; no clear D gene. The V gene lost 6 bases and the J gene lost 0 bases, with 6 bases spanning the gap. The length of the CDR3 is 13 residues. Germline V gives CDR1 SNHLY, CDR2 FYNNEI. The CDR3 region has the DNA TGTGCCAGCAGGGGGAATAGCAATCAGCCCCAGCATTTT. This encodes CASRGNSNQPQHF.

This chain uses TRBV7-9 with TRBJ2-3; D remains unclear. The germline gives CDR1 SEHNR, CDR2 FQNEAQ (reference sequence). The germline V and J ends were trimmed by 2 bases and 2 bases, with 8 bases remaining between them. The CDR3 spans 14 residues. The CDR3 region has the DNA TGTGCCAGCAGCTTATACAGAATCACAGATACGCAGTATTTT. Translation gives CASSLYRITDTQYF.